These T cell receptor beta chains were read from a single sample in a study of cytomegalovirus exposure and HLA in healthy donors. The method was immunoSEQ multiplex PCR; TCRdb's version includes in-frame clones alone and lacks a portion of them. The data show 130,000 or so clones, 84% seen once. Input material: PBMCs. The origin of the receptors is a woman in her late teens or twenties in good health and CMV-seropositive. Each CDR3 is given with its conserved first and last residue. The D gene is left open where the match is weak. Expanded clones are given a class, and other clones once, few, many or no size at all.

clone_size	d_call	v_call	j_call	cdr3_nt	cdr3_aa
once	TRBD1	TRBV6-4	TRBJ2-2	TGTGCCAGCAGTGACCCCGGACAGGGAGTATCCGGGGAGCTGTTTTTT	CASSDPGQGVSGELFF
.	TRBD2	TRBV27	TRBJ2-1	TGTGCCAGCAGTTTAAGACTAGCGAGAGGAGATGAGCAGTTCTTC	CASSLRLARGDEQFF
few	.	TRBV10-1	TRBJ2-7	TGCGCCGACGAAAGGGGCTCCTACGAGCAGTACTTC	CADERGSYEQYF
.	.	TRBV6-1	TRBJ1-4	TGTGCCAGCAGTGAACAGGAGGCTAATGAAAAACTGTTTTTT	CASSEQEANEKLFF
few	TRBD2	TRBV29-1	TRBJ2-7	TGCAGCGTCCAAAGGGAGGGCCTTTCCTACGAGCAGTACTTC	CSVQREGLSYEQYF
.	TRBD1	TRBV5-1	TRBJ2-7	TGCGCCAGCAGCTACAGGGGTGTCCCCTACGAGCAGTACTTC	CASSYRGVPYEQYF
once	TRBD1	TRBV6-5	TRBJ2-7	TGTGCCAGCAGTTACGACAGGGGCAATAGCGAGCAGTACTTC	CASSYDRGNSEQYF
.	.	TRBV12-2	TRBJ1-5	TGTGCAAGTCGGAAGGACCGGGACAGGGACAATCAGCCCCAGCATTTT	CASRKDRDRDNQPQHF
.	.	TRBV5-4	TRBJ2-2	TGTGCCAGCAGCTTGGGGACTTTACGACGATCCCCTTCGAACACCGGGGAGCTGTTTTTT	CASSLGTLRRSPSNTGELFF
.	.	TRBV6-1	TRBJ2-1	TGTGCCAGCCTCCCCCTGACCGGACTCAATGAGCAGTTCTTC	CASLPLTGLNEQFF
.	.	TRBV5-4	TRBJ2-3	TGTGCCAGCAGCCCCGGGATGAGCACAGATACGCAGTATTTT	CASSPGMSTDTQYF
.	.	TRBV6-1	TRBJ1-2	TGTGCCAGCACCAACCCGGGCAGGGATGGCTACACCTTC	CASTNPGRDGYTF
.	TRBD1	TRBV6-5	TRBJ2-7	TGTGCCAGCAGTCTCGGACAGGGTGCCCACGAGCAGTACTTC	CASSLGQGAHEQYF
.	TRBD1	TRBV19	TRBJ1-2	TGTGCCAGCACCCCGAAGCAGACAGGGTATGGCTACACCTTC	CASTPKQTGYGYTF
.	.	TRBV11-2	TRBJ2-5	TGTGCCAGCAGCTTAGTGGGCATTCCGGAGACCCAGTACTTC	CASSLVGIPETQYF
.	TRBD1	TRBV27	TRBJ1-5	TGTGCCAGCGGAAATACAGGGGTCGAAGGGATGTGGGAGCAGCCCCAGCATTTT	CASGNTGVEGMWEQPQHF
.	.	TRBV6-5	TRBJ1-6	TGTGCCAGCAGTGAAATGGCTTCACCCCTCCACTTT	CASSEMASPLHF
.	.	TRBV27	TRBJ2-7	TGTGCCAGCAGCCCTCTCAGGGGCGGCGAGCAGTACTTC	CASSPLRGGEQYF
once	.	TRBV2	TRBJ2-4	TGTGCCAGCAGAGCGCGTCTAGCCAAAAACATTCAGTACTTC	CASRARLAKNIQYF
.	TRBD2	TRBV27	TRBJ2-7	TGTGCCAGCAGTTTCGTAGCTAGCGGGTACTACGAGCAGTACTTC	CASSFVASGYYEQYF
.	.	TRBV11-2	TRBJ1-1	TGTGCCAGCAGCTCCTCGGTACCGAACACTGAAGCTTTCTTT	CASSSSVPNTEAFF
.	.	TRBV7-9	TRBJ1-2	TGTTCCAGCAGCTTCGGAGGGGATGGCTACACCTTC	CSSSFGGDGYTF
once	.	TRBV6-6	TRBJ2-7	TGTGCCAGCAGTAGACTAGGATTGTACGAGCAGTACTTC	CASSRLGLYEQYF
.	.	TRBV4-1	TRBJ1-3	TGCGCCAGCAGCCAAGAGGTTTCAGGGACTGGAAACACCATATATTTT	CASSQEVSGTGNTIYF
.	.	TRBV7-3	TRBJ2-7	TGTGCCAGCAGCTTCCCTCGGACAGCTTACGAGCAGTACTTC	CASSFPRTAYEQYF
.	.	TRBV28	TRBJ1-2	TGTGCCAGCAGTTTAGTTCAAAACTATGGCTACACCTTC	CASSLVQNYGYTF
.	.	TRBV13	TRBJ1-6	TGTGCCAGCAGCTTAGGTTTAAATTCACCCCTCCACTTT	CASSLGLNSPLHF
once	.	TRBV6-1	TRBJ2-7	TGTGCCAGTTCGACGGGCTACGAGCAGTACTTC	CASSTGYEQYF
.	TRBD1	TRBV11-2	TRBJ1-3	TGTGCCAGCAGCCCCCCCCGCGGGACAGGGGGTGGAAACACCATATATTTT	CASSPPRGTGGGNTIYF
.	TRBD2	TRBV30	TRBJ2-2	TGTGCCAGGGGGGGACTAGCGGGGATCCGGGACACCGGGGAGCTGTTTTTT	CARGGLAGIRDTGELFF
once	TRBD2	TRBV9	TRBJ2-1	TGTGCCAGCAGCCTAGGGTCTAGCGGGGGGTACAATGAGCAGTTCTTC	CASSLGSSGGYNEQFF
few	.	TRBV7-9	TRBJ2-7	TGTGCCAGCGTCGGGAACTACGAGCAGTACTTC	CASVGNYEQYF
.	.	TRBV14	TRBJ1-4	TGTGCCAGCAGCCCCCGGACAAATGAAAAACTGTTTTTT	CASSPRTNEKLFF
.	.	TRBV2	TRBJ2-7	TGTGCCAGCCAACCCGGGGAATACGAGCAGTACTTC	CASQPGEYEQYF
.	.	TRBV6-5	TRBJ2-7	TGTGCCAGCAGTGAAGGGGGATCCTACGAGCAGTACTTC	CASSEGGSYEQYF
.	TRBD2	TRBV2	TRBJ2-1	TGTGCCAGCAGAGCACTAGCGGGGGCCTACAATGAGCAGTTCTTC	CASRALAGAYNEQFF
.	TRBD1	TRBV19	TRBJ1-6	TGTGCCAGTAGTGACCAGGGGGCTTCCACAAATTCACCCCTCCACTTT	CASSDQGASTNSPLHF
once	.	TRBV4-1	TRBJ1-5	TGCGCCAGCAGCCATCCCGGACAGAAGAATCAGCCCCAGCATTTT	CASSHPGQKNQPQHF
.	.	TRBV7-7	TRBJ1-1	TGTGCTAGCAGCGCGGAGTCGAACACTGAAGCTTTCTTT	CASSAESNTEAFF
.	TRBD1	TRBV25-1	TRBJ1-1	TGTGCCAGCAGTGATCGGACAGGCCCGATGAACACTGAAGCTTTCTTT	CASSDRTGPMNTEAFF
few	.	TRBV10-1	TRBJ1-1	TGCGCCAGCAGCAAATACAGGGAATCACTGAAGCTTTTCTTT	CASSKYRESLKLFF
.	.	TRBV11-2	TRBJ2-7	TGTGCCAGCAGCTTAGAGGGAGGCCCCTACGAGCAGTACTTC	CASSLEGGPYEQYF
.	TRBD1	TRBV11-3	TRBJ2-7	TGTGCCAGCCAAGGACAGGGCTACGAGCAGTACTTC	CASQGQGYEQYF
.	.	TRBV25-1	TRBJ1-2	TGTGCCAGCAGTGAATATTCCCCCGGAGAAGTAAACGGGGGCTACACCTTC	CASSEYSPGEVNGGYTF
.	.	TRBV2	TRBJ2-1	TGTGCCAGCGGGCAAACCTACAATGAGCAGTTCTTC	CASGQTYNEQFF
once	.	TRBV18	TRBJ1-1	TGTGCCAGCTCACCCCCGGTCGGAGGATTGAACACTGAAGCTTTCTTT	CASSPPVGGLNTEAFF
.	TRBD1	TRBV6-6	TRBJ1-2	TGTGCCAGCAGTTACGAGACAGGGGTTGGCTACACCTTC	CASSYETGVGYTF
.	.	TRBV28	TRBJ2-1	TGTGCCAGCAGTTTGGGCAGGGATCCGTACAATGAGCAGTTCTTC	CASSLGRDPYNEQFF
.	.	TRBV9	TRBJ2-1	TGTGCCAGCAGCGGAGCCGGGGTTAGCTCCTACAATGAGCAGTTCTTC	CASSGAGVSSYNEQFF